The following is a T cell receptor beta chain sequence with its context. This entry is derived from a study of T cell changes during pregnancy in multiple sclerosis. Generated by immunoSEQ multiplex PCR, the TCRdb table keeps only in-frame clones and is missing some. The repertoire consists of roughly 100,000 clones, with almost 95% occurring once and the leading ten covering 0.93%. The length of the CDR3 is 15 residues. CDR1 and CDR2 from the germline V gene are SGHVS and FNYEAQ. V lost 0 bases, J lost 7 bases, and 6 bases stayed unmatched. The sample in question was peripheral blood, obtained after pregnancy. V is TRBV7-6 and J is TRBJ1-5, with 7 bases lining up with TRBD1. The TCR sequence derives from a female donor with multiple sclerosis, enrolled in a pregnancy study. CDR3 amino acids: CASSLAGRGGQPQHF. CDR3 nucleotides: TGTGCCAGCAGCTTAGCGGGCCGAGGGGGCCAGCCCCAGCATTTT.